This TCR beta chain is from a study of regulatory T cells in long-lasting Graves disease. Whole-study findings and limits: Limited samples may have lowered accuracy.

Time point of the sample: persistent/refractory GD, antithyroid drugs over 5 years with positive TRAb. The TCR library used RNA extracted from PBMCs. Arm-PCR of CDR3 regions and iRepertoire HTBI primers were used to build TCR beta libraries. One entry per CDR3 protein, called by TCRdb with MiXCR from the multiplex PCR reads. The repertoire holds roughly 500,000 distinct CDR3 sequences, about 20% seen once, with around 14% in the top ten. This clonotype was seen at least ten times. Its antigen remains unknown. The sequenced sample was peripheral blood mononuclear cells (PBMCs), obtained when the disease was refractory, from a patient treated with antithyroid drugs. The receptor was derived from a female donor with Graves disease.

CDR3 DNA sequence: TGTGCCAGCAGTTACGGGCAGACGCAGTACTTC. Its translation: CASSYGQTQYF. The rearrangement uses TRBV6-9 and TRBJ2-7, with D uncertain. The CDR3 has 11 residues. Germline V gene sequence: CDR1 MNHGY, CDR2 SVAAGI. The ends were cut back, 3 bases at V and 9 bases at J, with 9 bases in the middle.